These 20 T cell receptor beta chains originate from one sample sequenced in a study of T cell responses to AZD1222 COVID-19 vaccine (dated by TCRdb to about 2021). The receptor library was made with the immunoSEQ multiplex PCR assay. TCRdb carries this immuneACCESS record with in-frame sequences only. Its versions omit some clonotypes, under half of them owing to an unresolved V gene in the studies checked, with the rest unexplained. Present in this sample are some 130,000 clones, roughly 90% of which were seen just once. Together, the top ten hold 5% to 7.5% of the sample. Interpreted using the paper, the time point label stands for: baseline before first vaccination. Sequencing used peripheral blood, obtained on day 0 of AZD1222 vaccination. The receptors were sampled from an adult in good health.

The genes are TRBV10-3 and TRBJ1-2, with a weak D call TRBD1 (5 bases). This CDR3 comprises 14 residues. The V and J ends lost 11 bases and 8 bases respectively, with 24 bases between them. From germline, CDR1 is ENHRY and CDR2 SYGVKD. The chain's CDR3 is CALRWEGRVGGYTF. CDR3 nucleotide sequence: TGTGCCCTTCGCTGGGAGGGCAGGGTGGGAGGCTACACCTTC.

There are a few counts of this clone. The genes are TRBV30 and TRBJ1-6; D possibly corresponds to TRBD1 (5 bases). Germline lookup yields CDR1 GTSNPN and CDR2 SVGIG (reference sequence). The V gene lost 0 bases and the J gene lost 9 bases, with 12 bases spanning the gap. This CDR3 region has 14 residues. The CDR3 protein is CAWSVNSGISPLHF. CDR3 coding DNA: TGTGCCTGGAGTGTAAACTCAGGGATTTCACCCCTCCACTTT.

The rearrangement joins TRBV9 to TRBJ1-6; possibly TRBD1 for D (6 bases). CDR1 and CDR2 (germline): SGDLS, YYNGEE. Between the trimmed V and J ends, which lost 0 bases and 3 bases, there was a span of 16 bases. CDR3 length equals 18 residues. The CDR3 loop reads CASSVEMSAGDYNSPLHF. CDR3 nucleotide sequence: TGTGCCAGCAGCGTAGAGATGTCGGCAGGGGACTATAATTCACCCCTCCACTTT.

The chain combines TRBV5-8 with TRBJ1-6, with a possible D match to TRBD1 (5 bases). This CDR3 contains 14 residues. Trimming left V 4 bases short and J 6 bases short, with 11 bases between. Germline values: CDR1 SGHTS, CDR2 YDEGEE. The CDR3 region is CASSRDGFNSPLHF. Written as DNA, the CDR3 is TGTGCCAGCAGCCGGGACGGCTTTAATTCACCCCTCCACTTT. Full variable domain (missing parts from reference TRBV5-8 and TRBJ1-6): EAGVTQSPTHLIKTRGQQATLRCSPISGHTSVYWYQQALGLGLQFLLWYDEGEERNRGNFPPRFSGRQFPNYSSELNVNALELEDSALYLCASSRDGFNSPLHFGNGTRLTVT.

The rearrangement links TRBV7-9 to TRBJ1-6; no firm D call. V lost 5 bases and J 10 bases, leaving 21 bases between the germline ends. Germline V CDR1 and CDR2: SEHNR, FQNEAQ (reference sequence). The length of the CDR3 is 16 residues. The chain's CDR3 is CASSLQSGVGRSPLHF. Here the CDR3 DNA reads TGTGCCAGCAGCCTACAATCGGGAGTTGGCAGGTCACCCCTCCACTTT.

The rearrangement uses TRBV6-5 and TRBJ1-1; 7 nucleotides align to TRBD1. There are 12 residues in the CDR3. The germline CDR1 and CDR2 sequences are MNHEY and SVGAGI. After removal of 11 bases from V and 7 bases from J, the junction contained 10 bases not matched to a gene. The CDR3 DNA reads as TGTGCCGGAGTTACCCGGGACAGTGAAGCTTTCTTT. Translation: CAGVTRDSEAFF.

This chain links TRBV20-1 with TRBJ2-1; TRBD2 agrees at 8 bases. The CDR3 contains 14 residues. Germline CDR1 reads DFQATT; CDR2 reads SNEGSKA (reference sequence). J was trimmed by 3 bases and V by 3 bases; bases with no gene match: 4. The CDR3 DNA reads TGCAGTGCTAGTAGCGGGACCAACTACAATGAGCAGTTCTTC. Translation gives CSASSGTNYNEQFF.

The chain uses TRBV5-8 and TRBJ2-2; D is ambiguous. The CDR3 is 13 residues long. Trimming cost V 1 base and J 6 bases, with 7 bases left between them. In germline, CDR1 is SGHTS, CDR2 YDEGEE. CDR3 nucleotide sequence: TGTGCCAGCAGCTTGAGGTGGGCCGGGGAGCTGTTTTTT. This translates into CASSLRWAGELFF.

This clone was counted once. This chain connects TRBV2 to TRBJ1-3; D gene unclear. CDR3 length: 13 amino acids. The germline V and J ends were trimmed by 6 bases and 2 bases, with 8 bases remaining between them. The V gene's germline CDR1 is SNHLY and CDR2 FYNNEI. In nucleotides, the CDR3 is TGTGCCAGCAGCCAGTCTGCTGGAAACACCATATATTTT. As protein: CASSQSAGNTIYF. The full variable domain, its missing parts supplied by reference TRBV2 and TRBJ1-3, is EPEVTQTPSHQVTQMGQEVILRCVPISNHLYFYWYRQILGQKVEFLVSFYNNEISEKSEIFDDQFSVERPDGSNFTLKIRSTKLEDSAMYFCASSQSAGNTIYFGEGSWLTVV.

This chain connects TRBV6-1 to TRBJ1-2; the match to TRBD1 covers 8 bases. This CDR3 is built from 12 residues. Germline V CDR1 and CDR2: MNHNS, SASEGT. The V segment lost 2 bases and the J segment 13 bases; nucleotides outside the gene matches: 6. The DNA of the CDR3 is TGTGCCAGCAGTGAAAGCCGGGACAGGCCCACCTTC. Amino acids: CASSESRDRPTF.

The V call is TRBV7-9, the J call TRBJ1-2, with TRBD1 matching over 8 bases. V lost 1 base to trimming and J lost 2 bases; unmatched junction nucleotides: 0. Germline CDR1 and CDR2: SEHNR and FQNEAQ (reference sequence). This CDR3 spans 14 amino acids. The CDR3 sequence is CASSLGQGNYGYTF. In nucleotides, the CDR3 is TGTGCCAGCAGCTTAGGACAGGGGAACTATGGCTACACCTTC. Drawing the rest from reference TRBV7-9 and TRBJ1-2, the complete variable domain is DTGVSQNPRHKITKRGQNVTFRCDPISEHNRLYWYRQTLGQGPEFLTYFQNEAQLEKSRLLSDRFSAERPKGSFSTLEIQRTEQGDSAMYLCASSLGQGNYGYTFGSGTRLTVV.

CDR3 protein: CASSPGTSNYNEQFF. The CDR3 DNA reads as TGTGCCAGCAGCCCCGGGACTTCAAACTACAATGAGCAGTTCTTC. The chain is built from TRBV9 and TRBJ2-1; perhaps TRBD2 as D (6 bases). The ends were cut back, 4 bases at V and 3 bases at J, with 14 bases in the middle. CDR1 and CDR2 (germline): SGDLS, YYNGEE. This CDR3 spans 15 amino acids.

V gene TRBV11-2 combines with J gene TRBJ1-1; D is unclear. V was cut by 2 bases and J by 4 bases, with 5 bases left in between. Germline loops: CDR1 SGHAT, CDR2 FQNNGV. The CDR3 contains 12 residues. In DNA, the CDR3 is TGTGCCAGCAGCTTATCTACCACTGAAGCTTTCTTT. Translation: CASSLSTTEAFF.

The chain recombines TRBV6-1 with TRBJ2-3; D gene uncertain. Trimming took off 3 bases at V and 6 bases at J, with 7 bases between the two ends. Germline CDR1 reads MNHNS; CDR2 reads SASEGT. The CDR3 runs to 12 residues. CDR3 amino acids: CASSEKVDTQYF. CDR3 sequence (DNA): TGTGCCAGCAGTGAGAAGGTGGATACGCAGTATTTT.

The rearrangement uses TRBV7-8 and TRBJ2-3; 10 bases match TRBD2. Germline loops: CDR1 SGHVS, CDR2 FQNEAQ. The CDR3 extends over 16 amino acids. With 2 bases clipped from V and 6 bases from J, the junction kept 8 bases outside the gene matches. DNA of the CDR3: TGTGCCAGCAGCTTATTAGGCCTAGCGGGGGTGGATACGCAGTATTTT. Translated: CASSLLGLAGVDTQYF.

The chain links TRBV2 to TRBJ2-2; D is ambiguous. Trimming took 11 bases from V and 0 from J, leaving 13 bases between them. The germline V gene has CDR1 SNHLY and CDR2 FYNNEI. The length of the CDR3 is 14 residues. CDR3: CASRLLANTGELFF. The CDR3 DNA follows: TGTGCCTCCCGGCTTCTAGCGAACACCGGGGAGCTGTTTTTT.

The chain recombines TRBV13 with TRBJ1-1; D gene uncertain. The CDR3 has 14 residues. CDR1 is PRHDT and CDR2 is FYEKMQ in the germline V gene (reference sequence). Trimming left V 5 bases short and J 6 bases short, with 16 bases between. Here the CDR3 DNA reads TGTGCCAGCAGCAGAGGTGGGGTGGGAGCTGAAGCTTTCTTT. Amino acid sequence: CASSRGGVGAEAFF. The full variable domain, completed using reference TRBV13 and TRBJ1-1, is AAGVIQSPRHLIKEKRETATLKCYPIPRHDTVYWYQQGPGQDPQFLISFYEKMQSDKGSIPDRFSAQQFSDYHSELNMSSLELGDSALYFCASSRGGVGAEAFFGQGTRLTVV.

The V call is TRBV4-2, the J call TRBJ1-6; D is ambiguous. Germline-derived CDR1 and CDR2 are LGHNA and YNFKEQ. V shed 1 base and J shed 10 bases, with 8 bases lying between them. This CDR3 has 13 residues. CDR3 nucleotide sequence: TGTGCCAGCAGCCAAGCGATGGAATCACCCCTCCACTTT. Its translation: CASSQAMESPLHF.

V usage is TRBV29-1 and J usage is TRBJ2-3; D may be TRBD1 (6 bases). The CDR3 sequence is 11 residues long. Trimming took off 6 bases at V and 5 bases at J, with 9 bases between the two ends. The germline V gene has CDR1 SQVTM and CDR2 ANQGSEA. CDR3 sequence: CSVPRGDTQYF. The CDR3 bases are TGCAGCGTCCCCAGGGGAGATACGCAGTATTTT.

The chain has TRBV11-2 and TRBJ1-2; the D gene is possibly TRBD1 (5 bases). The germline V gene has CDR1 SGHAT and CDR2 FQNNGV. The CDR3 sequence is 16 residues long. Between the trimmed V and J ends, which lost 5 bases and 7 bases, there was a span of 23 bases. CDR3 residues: CASSPIIGTFGGGYTF. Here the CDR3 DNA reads TGTGCCAGCAGCCCTATAATCGGGACCTTCGGGGGTGGCTACACCTTC.